One and the same sample provided the 22 T cell receptor beta chains below, sequenced in a study of CD8+CD57+ T cells in acquired aplastic anemia. Genomic DNA, serving as template, underwent TCR beta VDJ and CDR3 profiling. TCRdb redid the calling of the reads with MiXCR, one entry per CDR3 protein. This table holds under 150,000 distinct CDR3 sequences, 41% found once. The sequenced sample consisted of sorted CD4+, CD8+, or CD8+CD57+ T cells (not recorded which) from PBMCs. The origin of the receptors is a human donor in good health, serving as a control.

With respect to this clonotype: A much larger clone differs from this one at a single base, so this may be a read error. The chain combines TRBV5-4 with TRBJ2-3; maybe TRBD2 (5 bases). Germline values: CDR1 SGHNT, CDR2 YYREEE (reference sequence). V lost 6 bases, J lost 0 bases, and 11 bases lay in between. CDR3 length: 14 residues. DNA of the CDR3: TGTGCCAGCAAACCCCGGACTAGCACAGATACGCAGTATTTT. This sequence encodes CASKPRTSTDTQYF. Filled out from reference TRBV5-4 and TRBJ2-3, the complete variable domain reads ETGVTQSPTHLIKTRGQQVTLRCSSQSGHNTVSWYQQALGQGPQFIFQYYREEENGRGNFPPRFSGLQFPNYSSELNVNALELDDSALYLCASKPRTSTDTQYFGPGTRLTVL.

This clonotype appeared many times. The rearrangement links TRBV12-3 or TRBV12-4 to TRBJ1-6; 9 nucleotides align to TRBD1. CDR3 length: 16 residues. The J segment lost 10 bases and the V segment lost 2 bases, leaving 9 bases of the junction unmatched. The chain's CDR3 is CASSLSPGTGRSPLHF. The DNA of the CDR3 is TGTGCCAGCAGTTTATCACCAGGGACAGGGCGATCACCCCTCCACTTT.

This clonotype was recorded at least ten times. The CDR3 sequence is CATAPPGTGNEQYF. The CDR3 region has the DNA TGTGCCACCGCCCCACCAGGGACGGGGAACGAGCAGTACTTC. The V call is TRBV24-1, the J call TRBJ2-7; D may be TRBD1 or TRBD2 (5 bases each). Germline V gives CDR1 KGHDR, CDR2 SFDVKD. The germline V and J ends were trimmed by 9 bases and 5 bases, with 19 bases remaining between them. The CDR3 contains 14 residues.

As regards this clonotype: The junction shows a germline mismatch at one end, possibly a read error. The DNA of the CDR3 is TGCGCCAGCAGCCAAGATATAGGGCAGGGTGAAAAACCGTCTTTT. Its translation is CASSQDIGQGEKPSF. V usage is TRBV4-1 and J usage is TRBJ1-4, with D possibly matching TRBD1 (5 bases). The V gene's germline CDR1 is MGHRA and CDR2 YSYEKL. This CDR3 is built from 15 residues.

This clonotype was observed at least ten times. The gene calls are TRBV5-1 and TRBJ1-2; D gene unclear. Trimming removed 2 bases from V and 2 bases from J, with 13 bases in between. This CDR3 is 15 amino acids long. CDR1 and CDR2 (germline): SGHRS, YFSETQ. The chain's CDR3 is CASSFTASENYGYTF. CDR3 in DNA: TGCGCCAGCAGCTTCACAGCCTCCGAGAACTATGGCTACACCTTC.

The rearrangement joins TRBV9 to TRBJ2-1; TRBD2 matches at 7 bases. V shed 4 bases and J 5 bases; nucleotides not matched to a gene: 9. The germline CDR1 and CDR2 sequences are SGDLS and YYNGEE. The CDR3 consists of 15 residues. CDR3 loop: CASSPSGQGHNEQFF. The DNA for the CDR3 is TGTGCCAGCAGCCCTAGCGGTCAGGGTCACAATGAGCAGTTCTTC.

There are many counts of this clonotype. The chain recombines TRBV5-1 with TRBJ2-1, with 11 bases identical to TRBD2. This CDR3 has 14 amino acids. With 4 bases clipped from V and 8 bases from J, the junction kept 5 bases outside the gene matches. CDR1 and CDR2 from the germline V gene are SGHRS and YFSETQ. The CDR3 sequence: CASSAGTSGHEQFF. In nucleotides, the CDR3 is TGCGCCAGCAGCGCCGGGACTAGCGGCCATGAGCAGTTCTTC. The full variable domain, in which reference TRBV5-1 and TRBJ2-1 provide the parts outside the CDR3, is KAGVTQTPRYLIKTRGQQVTLSCSPISGHRSVSWYQQTPGQGLQFLFEYFSETQRNKGNFPGRFSGRQFSNSRSEMNVSTLELGDSALYLCASSAGTSGHEQFFGPGTRLTVL.

This clonotype was seen repeatedly, ten times or more. The V call is TRBV20-1, the J call TRBJ2-7; D is perhaps TRBD2 (6 bases). CDR1 is DFQATT, CDR2 SNEGSKA, per germline (reference sequence). This CDR3 has 15 residues. The ends were cut back, 1 base at V and 2 bases at J, with 15 bases in the middle. The CDR3, as DNA: TGCAGTGCTAGAGGTCGCAGGGAGGTTCCCTACGAGCAGTACTTC. This sequence encodes CSARGRREVPYEQYF.

This clonotype has just one count. The gene calls are TRBV29-1 and TRBJ2-5; tentatively, D is TRBD1 or TRBD2 (5 bases each). In germline, CDR1 is SQVTM, CDR2 ANQGSEA. The ends were cut back, 7 bases at V and 4 bases at J, with 7 bases in the middle. The CDR3 has 10 residues. The CDR3 sequence is CSGGRETQYF. CDR3 bases: TGCAGCGGGGGACGAGAGACCCAGTACTTC.

The V gene is TRBV19, the J gene TRBJ1-5; TRBD1 matches at 7 bases. This CDR3 spans 14 amino acids. Germline V gene data show CDR1 as LNHDA and CDR2 as SQIVND (reference sequence). V lost 3 bases, J lost 6 bases, and 5 bases stayed unmatched. The CDR3 reads CASSIDREIQPQHF. The CDR3 coding sequence is TGTGCCAGTAGTATCGACAGGGAAATTCAGCCCCAGCATTTT. The complete variable domain, with remaining parts taken from reference TRBV19 and TRBJ1-5, reads DGGITQSPKYLFRKEGQNVTLSCEQNLNHDAMYWYRQDPGQGLRLIYYSQIVNDFQKGDIAEGYSVSREKKESFPLTVTSAQKNPTAFYLCASSIDREIQPQHFGDGTRLSIL.

With regard to this clonotype: A much larger clone differs by one base, so this may be a read error. The rearrangement links TRBV14 to TRBJ2-5; D possibly matches TRBD1 or TRBD2 (5 bases each). The germline CDR1 and CDR2 sequences are SGHDN and FVKESK. The CDR3 sequence is 16 residues long. The CDR3 region has the DNA TGTGCCAGCAGCCCCCTCACTCCTGGGGGAATGAAGACCCAGTGCTTC. It specifies CASSPLTPGGMKTQCF.

This clonotype was observed many times. The chain links TRBV5-1 to TRBJ2-3, with unresolved D. Trimming pared 4 bases from V and 0 bases from J, leaving 6 bases between. The CDR3 length is 13 residues. Germline V gene lookup returns CDR1 SGHRS and CDR2 YFSETQ. The chain's CDR3 is CASSVDSTDTQYF. The CDR3 region has the DNA TGCGCCAGCAGCGTCGACAGCACAGATACGCAGTATTTT.

V and J are TRBV11-3 and TRBJ1-1; 10 bases are a match to TRBD1. The V and J ends lost 9 bases and 5 bases, in that order; junction bases with no gene match: 9. In germline, CDR1 is SGHNT, CDR2 YENEEA. The CDR3 loop spans 14 amino acids. The CDR3: CASLRTGGRTEAFF. The CDR3 bases are TGTGCCAGTCTTCGGACAGGGGGACGGACTGAAGCTTTCTTT.

This clonotype has at least ten counts. This chain uses TRBV20-1 with TRBJ2-1; D might be TRBD1 (5 bases). CDR1 DFQATT and CDR2 SNEGSKA come from the germline V gene (reference sequence). Trimming pared 1 base from V and 2 bases from J, leaving 12 bases between. CDR3 length: 15 amino acids. In DNA form, the CDR3 reads TGCAGTGCTAGAGCTGGGGCTGGGACCTACAATGAGCAGTTCTTC. This translates into CSARAGAGTYNEQFF.

This clonotype came up many times. The chain has TRBV5-4 and TRBJ1-2; no clear D. Germline V CDR1 and CDR2: SGHNT, YYREEE (reference sequence). The CDR3 has 13 amino acids. V was shortened by 5 bases and J by 1 base, with 9 bases between the two germline ends. CDR3 DNA: TGTGCCAGCAGTCCCGAGGTTAACTATGGCTACACCTTC. Protein sequence: CASSPEVNYGYTF.

This chain uses TRBV20-1 with TRBJ2-1; D could derive from TRBD1 or TRBD2 (6 bases each). This CDR3 has 17 amino acids. Germline loops: CDR1 DFQATT, CDR2 SNEGSKA (reference sequence). V lost 3 bases and J 2 bases, leaving 20 bases between the germline ends. The CDR3 DNA follows: TGCAGTGCTAGTTGGGCAGGGGAGACGGGAGCCTACAATGAGCAGTTCTTC. Translation: CSASWAGETGAYNEQFF.

This clonotype was recorded at least ten times. The chain links TRBV29-1 to TRBJ1-2; tentatively, D is TRBD1 (5 bases). CDR1 is SQVTM and CDR2 is ANQGSEA in the germline V gene. This CDR3 spans 19 amino acids. The V and J ends lost 0 bases and 4 bases respectively, with 27 bases between them. The CDR3 DNA reads TGCAGCGTTGAAGATCTTCGTTCCCGGGGCCCCCCCACGAGCTATGGCTACACCTTC. It yields the protein CSVEDLRSRGPPTSYGYTF.

V usage is TRBV5-5 and J usage is TRBJ2-7; 12 positions agree with TRBD1. The CDR3 loop spans 16 amino acids. The germline V gene has CDR1 SGHKS and CDR2 YYEKEE (reference sequence). The trim removed 2 bases at V and 4 bases at J, leaving 7 bases unmatched. CDR3 residues: CASSLFPGQGAYEQYF. DNA for the CDR3: TGTGCCAGCAGCTTATTCCCGGGACAGGGGGCTTACGAGCAGTACTTC.

Concerning this clonotype: The CDR3 carries no conserved terminal phenylalanine or tryptophan, so it likely arises from a read error. The chain joins TRBV24-1 to TRBJ2-3, with TRBD2 identical over 12 bases. In germline, CDR1 is KGHDR, CDR2 SFDVKD. V shed 4 bases and J 4 bases; nucleotides not matched to a gene: 5. This CDR3 region has 16 residues. CDR3 in DNA: TGTGCCACCAGTGACTACCTAGCGGGAGGGGCAGATACGCAGTATCTT. This sequence encodes CATSDYLAGGADTQYL.

This clonotype was counted many times. This sequence joins TRBV6-1 and TRBJ1-4, with TRBD1 matching over 9 bases. This CDR3 has 14 amino acids. Germline trimming cut 4 bases from V and 5 bases from J; bases unmatched to any gene: 2. From germline, CDR1 is MNHNS and CDR2 SASEGT. CDR3 in DNA: TGTGCCAGCAGTGGTGGACAGGGGAATGAAAAACTGTTTTTT. Translation: CASSGGQGNEKLFF.

The J gene is TRBJ2-7, the V gene TRBV7-9; no clear D. Trimming pared 4 bases from V and 0 bases from J, leaving 7 bases between. The germline CDR1 and CDR2 sequences are SEHNR and FQNEAQ (reference sequence). The CDR3 covers 13 residues. The CDR3 DNA reads as TGTGCCAGCAGCTACCCTAGCTCCTACGAGCAGTACTTC. This sequence encodes CASSYPSSYEQYF.

This clonotype was detected a few times. The genes are TRBV6-1 and TRBJ1-2; no clear D gene. Trimming took off 6 bases at V and 4 bases at J, with 18 bases between the two ends. Germline CDR1 MNHNS, CDR2 SASEGT. This CDR3 spans 15 amino acids. In DNA form, the CDR3 reads TGTGCCAGCAGACCGATGGGAGAACGATTCTATGGCTACACCTTC. It encodes CASRPMGERFYGYTF.